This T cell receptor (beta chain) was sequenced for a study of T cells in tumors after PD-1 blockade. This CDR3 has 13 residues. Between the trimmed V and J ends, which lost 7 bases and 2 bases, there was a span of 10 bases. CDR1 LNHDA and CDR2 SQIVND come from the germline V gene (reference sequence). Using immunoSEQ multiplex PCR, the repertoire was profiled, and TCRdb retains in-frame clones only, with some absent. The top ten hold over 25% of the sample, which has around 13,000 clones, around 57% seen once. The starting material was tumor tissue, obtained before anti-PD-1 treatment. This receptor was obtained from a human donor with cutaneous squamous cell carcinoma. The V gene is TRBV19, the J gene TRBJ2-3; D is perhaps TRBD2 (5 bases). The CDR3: CASTSGLTDTQYF. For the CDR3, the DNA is TGTGCCAGTACGTCCGGACTCACAGATACGCAGTATTTT.